The 22 T cell receptor beta chains presented below share a single source sample, sequenced in a study of sequential checkpoint blockade in melanoma. Treatment reported: randomized to nivolumab then ipilimumab (arm A) or the reverse (arm B). Clones were read by immunoSEQ multiplex PCR, and TCRdb kept only the in-frame ones, dropping some. The profile shows tens of thousands of clones, around 90% of them singletons. The sample consisted of CD8+ T cells sorted from blood (inferred from file names), taken from a patient given nivolumab and ipilimumab in sequence. The receptors derive from a human donor with melanoma.

This sequence joins TRBV4-1 and TRBJ1-5, with D hard to call. The CDR3 is 15 residues long. Germline values: CDR1 MGHRA, CDR2 YSYEKL. Trimming cost V 3 bases and J 2 bases, with 11 bases left between them. The CDR3 coding sequence is TGCGCCAGCAGCCACTTACGAGGAGGCAATCAGCCCCAGCATTTT. It translates to CASSHLRGGNQPQHF.

Note on this clone: A junction boundary mismatches the germline segment, possibly from a read error. The sample contains more than one DNA sequence encoding this CDR3. For the CDR3, the DNA is TGTGCCAGCAGCCTAGCCGGGTCCTACGAGCAGTACTTC. As protein: CASSLAGSYEQYF. The chain recombines TRBV7-2 with TRBJ2-7; a weak D match, TRBD2 (5 bases). Per germline, CDR1 SGHTA and CDR2 FQGNSA. The CDR3 consists of 13 residues.

This clone was detected only once. This chain links TRBV7-2 with TRBJ2-1, with 12 nucleotides matching TRBD2. Trimming cost V 5 bases and J 7 bases; bases outside gene matches: 9. Germline CDR1 is SGHTA and CDR2 is FQGNSA. There are 16 residues in the CDR3. The CDR3 nucleotides read TGTGCCAGCAGCCACCCCCTAGCGGGAGGGGGAAATGAGCAGTTCTTC. This translates into CASSHPLAGGGNEQFF.

In this sample, this clone turned up once. V is TRBV29-1 and J is TRBJ2-2; 12 bases line up with TRBD2. Germline CDR1 is SQVTM and CDR2 is ANQGSEA. The CDR3 spans 15 residues. Germline trimming cut 6 bases from V and 7 bases from J; bases unmatched to any gene: 9. For the CDR3, the DNA is TGCAGCGTCTTTGGACTAGCGGGGAAGGACGGGGAGCTGTTTTTT. It specifies CSVFGLAGKDGELFF.

The V and J genes are TRBV4-3 and TRBJ1-2, with D tentatively TRBD1 (6 bases). Trimming left V 0 bases short and J 4 bases short, with 18 bases between. Germline CDR1 is LGHNA and CDR2 is YSLEER. CDR3 size: 17 residues. The CDR3 here is CASSQDEAGTSIYGYTF. Here the CDR3 DNA reads TGCGCCAGCAGCCAAGATGAAGCTGGGACAAGCATCTATGGCTACACCTTC.

V gene TRBV4-2 combines with J gene TRBJ2-7, with 7 bases fitting TRBD1. Germline V gene lookup returns CDR1 LGHNA and CDR2 YNFKEQ. The CDR3 sequence is 16 residues long. The J segment lost 4 bases and the V segment lost 1 base, leaving 10 bases of the junction unmatched. In DNA form, the CDR3 reads TGTGCCAGCAGCCAAGGCCCTGAGGGGGCTAGGTACGAGCAGTACTTC. As protein: CASSQGPEGARYEQYF.

This chain connects TRBV4-3 to TRBJ2-2; TRBD2 agrees at 8 bases. This CDR3 has 15 residues. V lost 4 bases, J lost 5 bases, and 6 bases stayed unmatched. The V gene's germline CDR1 is LGHNA and CDR2 YSLEER. The CDR3 region is CASSPRLAPTGELFF. CDR3 coding DNA: TGCGCCAGCAGCCCTAGACTAGCGCCGACCGGGGAGCTGTTTTTT.

This clone was detected only a few times. The chain employs TRBV7-5 and TRBJ1-5. TRBV7-5 is labeled a pseudogene. The CDR3 consists of 14 residues. CDR3 region: CARSPPQVRQPQHF. CDR3 in DNA: TGTGCCAGAAGCCCACCCCAAGTGAGGCAGCCCCAGCATTTT.

The genes are TRBV6-4 and TRBJ2-2; TRBD2 aligns across 10 bases. After removal of 6 bases from V and 3 bases from J, the junction contained 4 bases not matched to a gene. The length of the CDR3 is 15 residues. Per germline, CDR1 MRHNA and CDR2 SNTAGT. CDR3 coding DNA: TGTGCCAGCAGCCACCTAGCGGGGGACACCGGGGAGCTGTTTTTT. Amino acids: CASSHLAGDTGELFF.

V usage is TRBV28 and J usage is TRBJ2-7, with TRBD1 identical over 10 bases. J was trimmed by 2 bases and V by 5 bases; bases with no gene match: 9. This CDR3 region has 16 residues. Germline V gives CDR1 MDHEN, CDR2 SYDVKM. CDR3 bases: TGTGCCAGCAGTGTTATCGACAGGGGGCGACCCTACGAGCAGTACTTC. Protein: CASSVIDRGRPYEQYF.

The chain recombines TRBV7-9 with TRBJ2-7; no definite D call. V lost 4 bases and J lost 1, with 5 bases in between. In germline, CDR1 is SEHNR, CDR2 FQNEAQ (reference sequence). CDR3 size: 12 residues. CDR3 region: CASSYGSYEQYV. In DNA, the CDR3 is TGTGCCAGCAGCTACGGGTCCTACGAGCAGTACGTC.

The genes are TRBV4-1 and TRBJ2-7; 9 bases match TRBD2. CDR1 is MGHRA and CDR2 is YSYEKL in the germline V gene. This CDR3 contains 16 residues. V was pared by 2 bases and J by 0 bases, with 5 bases of the junction left unmatched. In nucleotides, the CDR3 is TGCGCCAGCAGCCAATCTCTGACTAGCGGCTCCTACGAGCAGTACTTC. It codes for CASSQSLTSGSYEQYF.

This chain uses TRBV10-3 with TRBJ2-3; 10 nucleotides agree with TRBD2. The CDR3 sequence is 15 residues long. Unmatched junction bases numbered 11, after V lost 6 bases and J lost 8 bases. Germline values: CDR1 ENHRY, CDR2 SYGVKD. The CDR3 here is CAIRGTSGDIGTQYF. The CDR3, as DNA: TGTGCCATCAGAGGAACTAGCGGGGATATAGGTACGCAGTATTTT.

The CDR3 loop is CASSRDRVNEQFF. The CDR3 region has the DNA TGTGCCAGCAGCCGGGACAGGGTCAATGAGCAGTTCTTC. The rearrangement uses TRBV11-3 and TRBJ2-1, with 9 bases identical to TRBD1. CDR1 and CDR2 from the germline V gene are SGHNT and YENEEA. After removal of 5 bases from V and 6 bases from J, the junction contained 2 bases not matched to a gene. The CDR3 totals 13 residues.

The V gene is TRBV7-9, the J gene TRBJ2-5, with D unclear. CDR1 SEHNR and CDR2 FQNEAQ come from the germline V gene (reference sequence). This CDR3 is built from 11 residues. V dropped 5 bases and J dropped 5 bases, with 6 bases sitting between them. In nucleotides, the CDR3 is TGTGCCAGCAGCCGCAGGGAGACCCAGTACTTC. Translated, it gives CASSRRETQYF.

This chain joins TRBV5-4 and TRBJ2-3; D may be TRBD2 (5 bases). From germline, CDR1 is SGHNT and CDR2 YYREEE (reference sequence). The length of the CDR3 is 15 residues. The V gene lost 4 bases and the J gene lost 0 bases, with 12 bases spanning the gap. The CDR3 nucleotides are TGTGCCAGCAGCCACCCCCGGGATAGCACAGATACGCAGTATTTT. It is translated as CASSHPRDSTDTQYF.

The sample holds a few counts of this clone. The chain uses TRBV4-2 and TRBJ1-2; D is unclear. Trimming took 1 base from V and 2 from J, leaving 17 bases between them. In germline, CDR1 is LGHNA, CDR2 YNFKEQ. CDR3 length equals 17 residues. CDR3 amino acids: CASSQGHDFSINYGYTF. CDR3 in DNA: TGTGCCAGCAGCCAAGGGCACGACTTTTCTATAAACTATGGCTACACCTTC.

This chain links TRBV7-9 with TRBJ2-7; 9 bases line up with TRBD1. This CDR3 has 14 amino acids. J was trimmed by 4 bases and V by 8 bases; bases with no gene match: 9. Germline CDR1 and CDR2: SEHNR and FQNEAQ (reference sequence). DNA of the CDR3: TGTGCCAGCGGACGCCGGGACAGGGAATACGAGCAGTACGTC. Translating gives CASGRRDREYEQYV.

The rearrangement joins TRBV10-3 to TRBJ1-5; 10 bases line up with TRBD1. This CDR3 has 16 residues. Germline loops: CDR1 ENHRY, CDR2 SYGVKD. Unmatched junction bases numbered 11, after V lost 10 bases and J lost 2 bases. The CDR3 protein is CATGTGEVMGNQPQHF. CDR3 DNA sequence: TGTGCCACCGGGACAGGGGAGGTTATGGGCAATCAGCCCCAGCATTTT.

CDR3 nucleotide sequence: TGCGCCAGCAGCCTTGGGACAGGGGGCACCGGGGAGCTGTTTTTT. Translated, it gives CASSLGTGGTGELFF. The rearrangement joins TRBV4-3 to TRBJ2-2, with 11 bases fitting TRBD1. CDR1 and CDR2 (germline): LGHNA, YSLEER. The CDR3 length is 15 residues. V was pared by 4 bases and J by 4 bases, with 2 bases of the junction left unmatched.

This clone came up once. Other nucleotide sequences in the sample specify the same CDR3. CDR3 nucleotide sequence: TGCAGCGTGCACGGGGGGGAGAACACTGAAGCTTTCTTT. Translating it yields CSVHGGENTEAFF. This rearrangement joins TRBV29-1 to TRBJ1-1, with D perhaps TRBD1 (5 bases). Trimming left V 6 bases short and J 1 base short, with 12 bases between. CDR3 length: 13 amino acids. Germline CDR1 SQVTM, CDR2 ANQGSEA.

The V call is TRBV7-9, the J call TRBJ2-7; 11 bases fit TRBD2. J lost 2 bases, V lost 6 bases, and 3 bases had no gene match. This CDR3 contains 14 residues. Germline-derived CDR1 and CDR2 are SEHNR and FQNEAQ (reference sequence). The CDR3 DNA reads as TGTGCCAGCAGTATGGGACTAGCGGCCTACGAGCAGTACTTC. Translation gives CASSMGLAAYEQYF.